What follows is one T cell receptor (beta chain) and its context. Sequence at one end of the junction differs from germline and may be a read error. TCRdb re-called clones via MiXCR from the PCR reads. Here the sample spans about 35,000 clones, about 18% being singletons. This specimen belongs to a study of metastatic and nonmetastatic thyroid tumors. Prior to thyroid surgery, none of the patients had received any treatment. CDR3 length: 13 amino acids. The receptor was isolated from a male donor with papillary thyroid cancer or a benign thyroid nodule (not recorded which). Some clones in this sample may be carry-over from other donors' samples. The chain joins TRBV12-3 or TRBV12-4 to TRBJ2-1; 7 bases map to TRBD2. Sample: blood. The CDR3 bases are TGTGCCAGCAGGTTAGGAGCGGGGAATGAGCAGTTCTTC. It is translated as CASRLGAGNEQFF.